This T cell receptor (beta chain) originates from a study of CD8 T cells in ankylosing spondylitis. This clonotype showed up many times. The antigen remains unidentified. TCRdb ran MiXCR on the 5' RACE reads and lists one entry per CDR3 protein. This table has around 490,000 distinct CDR3 sequences, roughly 5.2% appearing once. Study-wide findings and caveats: In ankylosing spondylitis blood, a motif of several highly homologous TCR beta variants appeared characteristic.

The material sequenced was blood, either unsorted or a sorted T cell fraction (not recorded which). The clonotype originates from a male donor with ankylosing spondylitis.

For the CDR3, the DNA is TGCGCCAGCAGCTTGGAGGCTGGGGGCCCCTACAATGAGCAGTTCTTC. This encodes CASSLEAGGPYNEQFF. The chain uses TRBV5-1 and TRBJ2-1, with a tentative D call TRBD1 (6 bases). CDR3 size: 16 residues. V was cut by 0 bases and J by 2 bases, with 12 bases left in between. CDR1 SGHRS and CDR2 YFSETQ come from the germline V gene. Full variable domain (rest looked up from reference TRBV5-1 and TRBJ2-1): KAGVTQTPRYLIKTRGQQVTLSCSPISGHRSVSWYQQTPGQGLQFLFEYFSETQRNKGNFPGRFSGRQFSNSRSEMNVSTLELGDSALYLCASSLEAGGPYNEQFFGPGTRLTVL.